A selection of T cell receptor beta chains follows, all from one sample in a study of early T cells in non-severe SARS-CoV-2 infection. TCRdb recomputed calls from the 5' RACE reads with MiXCR, one row per CDR3 protein. This sample has about 36,000 distinct CDR3 sequences, with roughly 6.8% found just once. Sequenced material: whole blood, taken at baseline. All receptors derive from an adult who was a healthcare worker with PCR-confirmed SARS-CoV-2 infection or an uninfected control (not recorded which). The CDR3 runs from the conserved cysteine through the conserved F or W. A D gene is named only where the DNA matches it firmly. Size values are once, few and many counts, or a class for expanded clones, and some rows have none.

>TRBJ2-5|NA|few|TRBV29-1
TGCAGCGTTGAAGTCGTCGCGAAAGAGACCCAGTACTTC
CSVEVVAKETQYF
>TRBJ1-6|NA|many|TRBV28
TGTGCCAGCAGGGATGCGCCGGTTTCACCCCTCCACTTT
CASRDAPVSPLHF
>TRBJ1-3|NA|NA|TRBV28
TGTGCCAGCAGTTTGGCTTCAGGGCTGAACACCATATATTTT
CASSLASGLNTIYF
>TRBJ2-3|NA|many|TRBV7-6
TGTGCCAGCAGCTTAGCGGACTCAGGCACAGATACGCAGTATTTT
CASSLADSGTDTQYF
>TRBJ2-1|TRBD2|NA|TRBV5-1
TGCGCCAGCAGCCCAGTAGCGGGAAGCTCCTACAATGAGCAGTTCTTC
CASSPVAGSSYNEQFF
>TRBJ1-4|NA|NA|TRBV20-1
TGCAGTGCTAGAGAGTCCGCCCGGAATAATGAAAAACTGTTTTTT
CSARESARNNEKLFF
>TRBJ1-4|TRBD1|few|TRBV5-4
TGTGCCAGCAGCTTAAGACAGGGAGGCCCAACTAATGAAAAACTGTTTTTT
CASSLRQGGPTNEKLFF
>TRBJ2-1|NA|few|TRBV20-1
TGCAGTGCTGAGGGACTACAGGGGTACAATGAGCAGTTCTTC
CSAEGLQGYNEQFF
>TRBJ2-3|TRBD2|few|TRBV12-3/TRBV12-4
TGTGCCAGCAGAGTAGCGGGAGTGGTTACAGATACGCAGTATTTT
CASRVAGVVTDTQYF
>TRBJ2-5|NA|many|TRBV7-2
TGTGCCAGCAGGACATACCAAGAGACCCAGTACTTC
CASRTYQETQYF
>TRBJ2-3|TRBD1|many|TRBV18
TGTGCCAGCTCAGAGGGGGCGTTTGCAGATACGCAGTATTTT
CASSEGAFADTQYF